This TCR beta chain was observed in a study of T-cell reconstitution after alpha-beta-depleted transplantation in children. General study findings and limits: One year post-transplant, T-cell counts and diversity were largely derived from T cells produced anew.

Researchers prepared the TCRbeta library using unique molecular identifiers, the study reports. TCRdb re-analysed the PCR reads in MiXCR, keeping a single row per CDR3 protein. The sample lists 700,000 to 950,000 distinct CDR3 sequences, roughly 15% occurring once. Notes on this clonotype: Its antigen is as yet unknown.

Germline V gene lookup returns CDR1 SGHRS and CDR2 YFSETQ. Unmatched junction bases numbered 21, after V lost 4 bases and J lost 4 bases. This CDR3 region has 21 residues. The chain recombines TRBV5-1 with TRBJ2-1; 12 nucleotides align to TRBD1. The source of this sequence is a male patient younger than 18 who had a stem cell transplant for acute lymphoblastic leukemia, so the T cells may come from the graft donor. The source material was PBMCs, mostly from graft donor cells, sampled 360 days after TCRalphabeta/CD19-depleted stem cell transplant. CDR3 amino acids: CASSLPKTGQGAPATYNEQFF. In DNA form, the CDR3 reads TGCGCCAGCAGCCTCCCTAAAACGGGACAGGGGGCTCCGGCCACTTACAATGAGCAGTTCTTC.